The T cell receptor (beta chain) described here comes from a study of control samples from healthy donors and cancer patients. The data were produced by immunoSEQ multiplex PCR, yet TCRdb's version contains in-frame clones alone and is incomplete. The data show roughly 52,000 clones, 90% to 95% seen once. This CDR3 spans 15 amino acids. The V and J ends lost 6 bases and 9 bases, in that order; junction bases with no gene match: 8. CDR1 SNHLY and CDR2 FYNNEI come from the germline V gene. The sequencing sample was made of blood. The V and J genes are TRBV2 and TRBJ2-1; TRBD2 matches 13 bases. This receptor was identified in a man aged 25-45 years in good health. CDR3 DNA: TGTGCCAGCAGAAACCGACTAGCGGGGGGCATTGAGCAGTTCTTC. Residues: CASRNRLAGGIEQFF. The whole variable domain, remainder taken from reference TRBV2 and TRBJ2-1, is EPEVTQTPSHQVTQMGQEVILRCVPISNHLYFYWYRQILGQKVEFLVSFYNNEISEKSEIFDDQFSVERPDGSNFTLKIRSTKLEDSAMYFCASRNRLAGGIEQFFGPGTRLTVL.